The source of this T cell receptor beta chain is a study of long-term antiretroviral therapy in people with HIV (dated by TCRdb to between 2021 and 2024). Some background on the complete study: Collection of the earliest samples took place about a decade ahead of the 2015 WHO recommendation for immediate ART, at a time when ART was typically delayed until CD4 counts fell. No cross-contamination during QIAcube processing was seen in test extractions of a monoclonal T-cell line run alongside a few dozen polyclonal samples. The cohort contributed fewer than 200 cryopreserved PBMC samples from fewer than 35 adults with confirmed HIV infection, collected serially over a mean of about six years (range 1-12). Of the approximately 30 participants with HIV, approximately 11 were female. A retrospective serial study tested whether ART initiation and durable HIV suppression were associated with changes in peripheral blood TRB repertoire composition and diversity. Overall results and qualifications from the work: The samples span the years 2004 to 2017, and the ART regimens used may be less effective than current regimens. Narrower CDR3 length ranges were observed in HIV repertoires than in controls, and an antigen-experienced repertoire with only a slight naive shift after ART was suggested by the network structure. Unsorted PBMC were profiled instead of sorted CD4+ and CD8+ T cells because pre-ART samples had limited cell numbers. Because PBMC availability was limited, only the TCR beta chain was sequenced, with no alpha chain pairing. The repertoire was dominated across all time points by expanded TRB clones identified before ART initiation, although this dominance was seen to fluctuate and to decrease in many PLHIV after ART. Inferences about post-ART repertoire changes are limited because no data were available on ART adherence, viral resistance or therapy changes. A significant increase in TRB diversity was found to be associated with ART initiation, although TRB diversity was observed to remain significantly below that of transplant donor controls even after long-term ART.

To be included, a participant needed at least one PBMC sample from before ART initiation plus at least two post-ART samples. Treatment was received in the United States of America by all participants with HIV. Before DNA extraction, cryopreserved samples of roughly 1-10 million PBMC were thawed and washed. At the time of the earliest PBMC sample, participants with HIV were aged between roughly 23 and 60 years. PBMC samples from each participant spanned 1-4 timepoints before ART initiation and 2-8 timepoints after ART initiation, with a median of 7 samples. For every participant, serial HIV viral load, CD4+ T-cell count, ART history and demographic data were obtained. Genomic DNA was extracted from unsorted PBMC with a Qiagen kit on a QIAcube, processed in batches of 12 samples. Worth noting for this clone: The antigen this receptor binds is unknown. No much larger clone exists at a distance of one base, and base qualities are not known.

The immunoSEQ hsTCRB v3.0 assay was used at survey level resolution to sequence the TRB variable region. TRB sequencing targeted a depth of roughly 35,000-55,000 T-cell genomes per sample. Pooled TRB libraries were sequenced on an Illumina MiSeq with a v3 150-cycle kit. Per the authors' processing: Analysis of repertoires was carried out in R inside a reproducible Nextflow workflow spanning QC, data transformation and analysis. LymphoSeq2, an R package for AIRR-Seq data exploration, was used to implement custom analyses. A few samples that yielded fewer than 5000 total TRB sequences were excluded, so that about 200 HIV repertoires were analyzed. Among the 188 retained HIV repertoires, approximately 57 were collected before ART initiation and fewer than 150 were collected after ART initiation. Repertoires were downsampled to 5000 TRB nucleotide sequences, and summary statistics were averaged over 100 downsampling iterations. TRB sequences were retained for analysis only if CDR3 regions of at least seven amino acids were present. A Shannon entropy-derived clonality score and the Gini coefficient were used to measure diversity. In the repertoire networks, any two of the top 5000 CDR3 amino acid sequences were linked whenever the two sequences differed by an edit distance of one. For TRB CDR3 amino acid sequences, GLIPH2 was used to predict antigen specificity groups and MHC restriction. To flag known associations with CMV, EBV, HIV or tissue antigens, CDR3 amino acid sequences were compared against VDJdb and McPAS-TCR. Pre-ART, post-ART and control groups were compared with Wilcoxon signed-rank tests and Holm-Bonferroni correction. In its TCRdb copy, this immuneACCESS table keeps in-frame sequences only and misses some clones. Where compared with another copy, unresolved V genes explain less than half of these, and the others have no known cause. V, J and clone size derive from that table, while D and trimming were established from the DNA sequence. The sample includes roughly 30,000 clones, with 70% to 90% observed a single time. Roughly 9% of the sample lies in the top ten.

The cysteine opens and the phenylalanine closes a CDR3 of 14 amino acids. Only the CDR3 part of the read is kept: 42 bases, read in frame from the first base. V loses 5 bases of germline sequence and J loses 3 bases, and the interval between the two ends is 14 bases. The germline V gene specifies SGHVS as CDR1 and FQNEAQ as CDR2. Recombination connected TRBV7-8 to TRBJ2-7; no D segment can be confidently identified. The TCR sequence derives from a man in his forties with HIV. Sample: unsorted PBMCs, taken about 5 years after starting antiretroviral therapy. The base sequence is TGTGCCAGCAGCCTAGAGTTAGGAATCTACGAGCAGTACTTC. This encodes CASSLELGIYEQYF.